These T cell receptor beta chains were read from a single sample in a study of blood T cell repertoires in COVID-19. Produced via immunoSEQ multiplex PCR; TCRdb's table is partial and in-frame only. The sample has roughly 250,000 clones, approximately 91% seen once. The sample was peripheral blood. The receptors here all came from a woman between 40 and 55 years old who had recovered from COVID-19. Each CDR3 is given with its conserved first and last residue. A D gene is named only where the DNA matches it firmly. A clone size is listed for some rows: how often the clone was seen (once, few, many), or a class if it is expanded.

DNA: TGTGCCAGCAGCTCGGGACAGGTCTATGGCTACACCTTC
CDR3: CASSSGQVYGYTF
V: TRBV9
J: TRBJ1-2
D: TRBD1
size: .

DNA: TGTGCCAGCAGGGTTATGGAGAATCAGCCCCAGCATTTT
CDR3: CASRVMENQPQHF
V: TRBV6-6
J: TRBJ1-5
D: .
size: .

DNA: TGTGCCAGCAGCCCGGCTGGAAACACCATATATTTT
CDR3: CASSPAGNTIYF
V: TRBV28
J: TRBJ1-3
D: .
size: .

DNA: TGTGCCAGCAGTGAGGACAACCTAGGCAATCAGCCCCAGCATTTT
CDR3: CASSEDNLGNQPQHF
V: TRBV2
J: TRBJ1-5
D: .
size: .

DNA: TGTGCTAGTGGCCCCAGGGGGCTGTCCTACAATGAGCAGTTCTTC
CDR3: CASGPRGLSYNEQFF
V: TRBV12-5
J: TRBJ2-1
D: TRBD1
size: .

DNA: TGTGCCAGCGCCCGGGACAGGCTGAATTCACCCCTCCACTTT
CDR3: CASARDRLNSPLHF
V: TRBV27
J: TRBJ1-6
D: TRBD1
size: .

DNA: TGTGCCAGCAGCTTTGAGAGCTCCTATAATTCACCCCTCCACTTT
CDR3: CASSFESSYNSPLHF
V: TRBV7-2
J: TRBJ1-6
D: .
size: .

DNA: TGTGCCAGCGCCACAGGGAGCTCCTACAATGAGCAGTTCTTC
CDR3: CASATGSSYNEQFF
V: TRBV11-3
J: TRBJ2-1
D: .
size: .

DNA: TGTGCCAGCAAGGCAGGGGTCAATGGCTACACCTTC
CDR3: CASKAGVNGYTF
V: TRBV11-2
J: TRBJ1-2
D: .
size: .

DNA: TGTGCCACCAGTGGCTCGGGACAGGGAGAGGAGAGCAATCAGCCCCAGCATTTT
CDR3: CATSGSGQGEESNQPQHF
V: TRBV24-1
J: TRBJ1-5
D: TRBD1
size: .

DNA: TGTGCCAGCAGCTTGGGACAGGGGAGCAATCAGCCCCAGCATTTT
CDR3: CASSLGQGSNQPQHF
V: TRBV5-5
J: TRBJ1-5
D: TRBD1
size: .

DNA: TGTGCCTGGAGCTCGGGGACCGGGGAGCTGTTTTTT
CDR3: CAWSSGTGELFF
V: TRBV30
J: TRBJ2-2
D: .
size: .

DNA: TGTGCCAGCAGTTTAGGTCTAGCGGGGGCCCAAGAGACCCAGTACTTC
CDR3: CASSLGLAGAQETQYF
V: TRBV28
J: TRBJ2-5
D: TRBD2
size: .

DNA: TGTGCCAGCTCACCAACGGGGGGTGGCTATGGCTACACCTTC
CDR3: CASSPTGGGYGYTF
V: TRBV18
J: TRBJ1-2
D: .
size: few

DNA: TGTGCCAGCAGCTTAGGCGCACAGGGGGGTAATGGCTACACCTTC
CDR3: CASSLGAQGGNGYTF
V: TRBV7-9
J: TRBJ1-2
D: TRBD1
size: once

DNA: TGTGCCAGCAGCTTGTGGACAGGGGAAGACAATGAGCAGTTCTTC
CDR3: CASSLWTGEDNEQFF
V: TRBV11-1
J: TRBJ2-1
D: TRBD1
size: .

DNA: TGTGCCAGCAGCCTTCCGGGACACAACACTGAAGCTTTCTTT
CDR3: CASSLPGHNTEAFF
V: TRBV3-1/TRBV3-2
J: TRBJ1-1
D: .
size: .

DNA: TGTGCCAGCAGTGAGCCCGGGACAGGGGGTGATGGCTACACCTTC
CDR3: CASSEPGTGGDGYTF
V: TRBV25-1
J: TRBJ1-2
D: TRBD1
size: .

DNA: TGTGCCAGCAGCTTATCCGGGGCGGGAGGTACGCAGTATTTT
CDR3: CASSLSGAGGTQYF
V: TRBV11-3
J: TRBJ2-3
D: TRBD2
size: .

DNA: TGTGCCAGCTCACCAATGACAACAGGGGAGGTCTATGGCTACACCTTC
CDR3: CASSPMTTGEVYGYTF
V: TRBV18
J: TRBJ1-2
D: TRBD1
size: .

DNA: TGTGCCAGCAGTTACGCAAATAGCGGGGGTGGTAAGTTCTTC
CDR3: CASSYANSGGGKFF
V: TRBV6-6
J: TRBJ2-1
D: TRBD2
size: .

DNA: TGTGCCAGCAGCGAAGCCCCACTGCGGGAGGGCCCGGACTCCTACGAGCAGTACTTC
CDR3: CASSEAPLREGPDSYEQYF
V: TRBV9
J: TRBJ2-7
D: TRBD2
size: .

DNA: TGTGCCAGCACCCTCAACCCGGGACTAGCGGGGGACAATAGCACAGATACGCAGTATTTT
CDR3: CASTLNPGLAGDNSTDTQYF
V: TRBV3-1/TRBV3-2
J: TRBJ2-3
D: TRBD2
size: .

DNA: TGTGCCAGCAGCGTAGGGGCAGGGGGCTATGGCTACACCTTC
CDR3: CASSVGAGGYGYTF
V: TRBV9
J: TRBJ1-2
D: TRBD1
size: .

DNA: TGTGCCAGTAGTCCCGGGACTTCCAAGCAGTACTTC
CDR3: CASSPGTSKQYF
V: TRBV19
J: TRBJ2-7
D: .
size: .

DNA: TGTGCCAGCTCACGCTCGACAGGAAACACCGGGGAGCTGTTTTTT
CDR3: CASSRSTGNTGELFF
V: TRBV18
J: TRBJ2-2
D: .
size: once

DNA: TGTGCCAGCAGCTTAGGTCAGAATCAGAAGCAGTTCTTC
CDR3: CASSLGQNQKQFF
V: TRBV7-9
J: TRBJ2-1
D: .
size: .

DNA: TGTGCCAGCAGTGAAGCCTTACAGGGGTGGTCCTACGAGCAGTACTTC
CDR3: CASSEALQGWSYEQYF
V: TRBV6-1
J: TRBJ2-7
D: TRBD1
size: .

DNA: TGTGCCAGCATCGATGAGCAGGGCGGCTACACCTTC
CDR3: CASIDEQGGYTF
V: TRBV21-1
J: TRBJ1-2
D: .
size: once

DNA: TGTGCCAGCAACGCGGCAGGGCAGGATACGCAGTATTTT
CDR3: CASNAAGQDTQYF
V: TRBV6-5
J: TRBJ2-3
D: .
size: .

DNA: TGTGCCAGCAGTAAAGGACTAGCGGGAGTGGAGAAGCAGTACTTC
CDR3: CASSKGLAGVEKQYF
V: TRBV5-6
J: TRBJ2-7
D: TRBD2
size: .

DNA: TGTGCCAGCAGCCTTTCCCCACAGGTCTCCTATGGCTACACCTTC
CDR3: CASSLSPQVSYGYTF
V: TRBV7-8
J: TRBJ1-2
D: .
size: .

DNA: TGCGCCAGCAGCCTCGGACTAGCGGGGGGGCCAGGTCAGACCCAGTACTTC
CDR3: CASSLGLAGGPGQTQYF
V: TRBV4-1
J: TRBJ2-5
D: TRBD2
size: .

DNA: TGTGCCAGCAGCCGAGGAGGAGCAACTAATGAAAAACTGTTTTTT
CDR3: CASSRGGATNEKLFF
V: TRBV3-1/TRBV3-2
J: TRBJ1-4
D: .
size: .

DNA: TGTGCCAGTAAAAGGGGTGCTGGAGATAATTCACCCCTCCACTTT
CDR3: CASKRGAGDNSPLHF
V: TRBV19
J: TRBJ1-6
D: .
size: .

DNA: TGCGCCAGCAGCCAGTACCGGCGGGAGGGGAATGAGCAGTTCTTC
CDR3: CASSQYRREGNEQFF
V: TRBV4-3
J: TRBJ2-1
D: TRBD2
size: few

DNA: TGCGCCAGCAGCCAACGGGGACAAATTGAAAAACTGTTTTTT
CDR3: CASSQRGQIEKLFF
V: TRBV4-3
J: TRBJ1-4
D: .
size: .

DNA: TGTGCCAGCTCACCAACGGGACAAAGAGGGGCCGGGGAGCTGTTTTTT
CDR3: CASSPTGQRGAGELFF
V: TRBV18
J: TRBJ2-2
D: .
size: .

DNA: TGTGCCAGCAGCAAACCTAGCGGGGCAAGCGAGCAGTACTTC
CDR3: CASSKPSGASEQYF
V: TRBV21-1
J: TRBJ2-7
D: .
size: .

DNA: TGTGCCAGTACTCCGACTTCTCCCACCGGGGAGCTGTTTTTT
CDR3: CASTPTSPTGELFF
V: TRBV19
J: TRBJ2-2
D: .
size: once

DNA: TGTGCCAGTAGCATACAGGGGGCAGGAGAAAAACTGTTTTTT
CDR3: CASSIQGAGEKLFF
V: TRBV19
J: TRBJ1-4
D: TRBD1
size: .

DNA: TGCGCCAGCAGCTTGGGGGACAGGGAGGGCACAGATACGCAGTATTTT
CDR3: CASSLGDREGTDTQYF
V: TRBV5-1
J: TRBJ2-3
D: TRBD1
size: .

DNA: TGTGCCAGCACCACGGCCCGGGGGAACACCGGGGAGCTGTTTTTT
CDR3: CASTTARGNTGELFF
V: TRBV11-2
J: TRBJ2-2
D: .
size: once

DNA: TGCGCCAGCAGCCAACCAAAAACAGGGGGGAGGAATGAGCAGTTCTTC
CDR3: CASSQPKTGGRNEQFF
V: TRBV4-3
J: TRBJ2-1
D: TRBD1
size: once

DNA: TGCGCCAGCCGCTCGGACTTAACCTACGAGCAGTACTTC
CDR3: CASRSDLTYEQYF
V: TRBV5-1
J: TRBJ2-7
D: .
size: .

DNA: TGTGCCAGCAGTTTTTTTAGTAACGAGCAGTACTTC
CDR3: CASSFFSNEQYF
V: TRBV12-3/TRBV12-4
J: TRBJ2-7
D: .
size: .

DNA: TGTGCCAGCAGCCAAGATCAGGCAGCTAACTATGGCTACACCTTC
CDR3: CASSQDQAANYGYTF
V: TRBV4-2
J: TRBJ1-2
D: .
size: .

DNA: TGCGCCAGCAGCCGGGATATCAGCTCTAGCACAGATACGCAGTATTTT
CDR3: CASSRDISSSTDTQYF
V: TRBV5-1
J: TRBJ2-3
D: .
size: .

DNA: TGTGCCAGCAGTTACTTGGGACTAGCGGGTGGCGAGCAGTACTTC
CDR3: CASSYLGLAGGEQYF
V: TRBV6-2/TRBV6-3
J: TRBJ2-7
D: TRBD2
size: .

DNA: TGTGCCAGCAGTGAATTGGGCAGTTCCCTAAGGGGCTCCTACGAGCAGTACTTC
CDR3: CASSELGSSLRGSYEQYF
V: TRBV25-1
J: TRBJ2-7
D: .
size: .

DNA: TGCAGCGCCTCCACAGGGCGGGAGACAGATACGCAGTATTTT
CDR3: CSASTGRETDTQYF
V: TRBV29-1
J: TRBJ2-3
D: .
size: .

DNA: TGTGCCAGCTCACCGGAGGGGGGGCAAGAGACCCAGTACTTC
CDR3: CASSPEGGQETQYF
V: TRBV18
J: TRBJ2-5
D: .
size: .

DNA: TGTGCCAGCAGTTCGAACAGGGAAGGTGGCTACACCTTC
CDR3: CASSSNREGGYTF
V: TRBV12-3/TRBV12-4
J: TRBJ1-2
D: .
size: .

DNA: TGTGCCAGCAGTTACGCGCGGGGGGGGCCCAATGAGCAGTTCTTC
CDR3: CASSYARGGPNEQFF
V: TRBV6-6
J: TRBJ2-1
D: TRBD2
size: .

DNA: TGTGCCAGCAGTACCCGGGACAGAGGGGGGGAGACCCAGTACTTC
CDR3: CASSTRDRGGETQYF
V: TRBV6-6
J: TRBJ2-5
D: .
size: .